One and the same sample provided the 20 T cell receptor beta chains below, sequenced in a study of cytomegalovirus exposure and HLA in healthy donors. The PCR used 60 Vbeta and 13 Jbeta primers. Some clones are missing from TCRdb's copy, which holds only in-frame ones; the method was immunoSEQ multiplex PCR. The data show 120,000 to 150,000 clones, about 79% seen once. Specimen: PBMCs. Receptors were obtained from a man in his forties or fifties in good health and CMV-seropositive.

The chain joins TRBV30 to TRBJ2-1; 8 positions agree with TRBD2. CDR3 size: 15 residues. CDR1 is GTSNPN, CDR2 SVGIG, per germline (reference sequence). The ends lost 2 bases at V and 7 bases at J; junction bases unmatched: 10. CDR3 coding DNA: TGTGCCTGGAGTCCGGGGGGGCAGGGCACGAATGAGCAGTTCTTC. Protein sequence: CAWSPGGQGTNEQFF. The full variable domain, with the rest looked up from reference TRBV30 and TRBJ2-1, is SQTIHQWPATLVQPVGSPLSLECTVEGTSNPNLYWYRQAAGRGLQLLFYSVGIGQISSEVPQNLSASRPQDRQFILSSKKLLLSDSGFYLCAWSPGGQGTNEQFFGPGTRLTVL.

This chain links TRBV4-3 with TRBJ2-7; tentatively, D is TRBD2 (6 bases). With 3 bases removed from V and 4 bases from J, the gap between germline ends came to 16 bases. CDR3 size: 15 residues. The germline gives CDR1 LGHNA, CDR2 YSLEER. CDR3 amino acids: CASSQSRAGTYEQYF. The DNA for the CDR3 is TGCGCCAGCAGCCAGAGTAGAGCTGGGACTTACGAGCAGTACTTC.

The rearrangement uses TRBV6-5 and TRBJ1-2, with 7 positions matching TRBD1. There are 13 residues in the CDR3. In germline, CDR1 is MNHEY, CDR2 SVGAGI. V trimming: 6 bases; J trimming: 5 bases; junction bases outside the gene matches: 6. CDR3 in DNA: TGTGCCAGCAGCCGGGACAGACTATATGGCTACACCTTC. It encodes CASSRDRLYGYTF.

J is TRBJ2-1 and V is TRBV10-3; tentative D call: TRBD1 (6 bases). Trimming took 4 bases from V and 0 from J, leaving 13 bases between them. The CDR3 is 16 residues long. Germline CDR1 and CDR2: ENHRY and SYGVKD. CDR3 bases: TGTGCCATCAGTGGGACCATACAGGGCTCCTACAATGAGCAGTTCTTC. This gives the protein CAISGTIQGSYNEQFF.

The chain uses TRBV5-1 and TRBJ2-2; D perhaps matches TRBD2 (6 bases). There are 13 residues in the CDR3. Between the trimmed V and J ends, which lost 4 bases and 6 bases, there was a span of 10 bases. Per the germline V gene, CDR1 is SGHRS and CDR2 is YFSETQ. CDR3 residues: CASSGGEAGELFF. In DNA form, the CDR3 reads TGCGCCAGCAGCGGAGGGGAGGCCGGGGAGCTGTTTTTT.

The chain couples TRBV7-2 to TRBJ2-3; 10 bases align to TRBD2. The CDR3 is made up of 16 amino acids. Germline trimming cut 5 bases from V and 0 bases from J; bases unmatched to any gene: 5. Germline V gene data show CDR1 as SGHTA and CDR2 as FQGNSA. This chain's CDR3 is CASSPPGLASTDTQYF. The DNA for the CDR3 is TGTGCCAGCAGCCCGCCGGGACTAGCGAGCACAGATACGCAGTATTTT. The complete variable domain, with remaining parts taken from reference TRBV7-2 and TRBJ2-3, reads GAGVSQSPSNKVTEKGKDVELRCDPISGHTALYWYRQSLGQGLEFLIYFQGNSAPDKSGLPSDRFSAERTGGSVSTLTIQRTQQEDSAVYLCASSPPGLASTDTQYFGPGTRLTVL.

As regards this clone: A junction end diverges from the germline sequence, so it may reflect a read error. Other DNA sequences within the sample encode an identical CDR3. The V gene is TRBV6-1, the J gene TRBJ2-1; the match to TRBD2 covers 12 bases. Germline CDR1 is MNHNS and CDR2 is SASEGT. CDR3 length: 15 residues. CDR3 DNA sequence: TGTGCCAGCATTATCGGACTAGCGGGATACAATGAACAGTTCTTC. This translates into CASIIGLAGYNEQFF.

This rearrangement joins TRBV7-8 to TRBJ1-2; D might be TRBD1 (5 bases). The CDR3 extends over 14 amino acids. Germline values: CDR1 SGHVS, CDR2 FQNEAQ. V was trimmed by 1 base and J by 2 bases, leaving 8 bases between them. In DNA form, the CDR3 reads TGTGCCAGCAGCTTAGATCGGGGGAACTATGGCTACACCTTC. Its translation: CASSLDRGNYGYTF. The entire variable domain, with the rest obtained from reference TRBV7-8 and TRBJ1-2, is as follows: GAGVSQSPRYKVAKRGQDVALRCDPISGHVSLFWYQQALGQGPEFLTYFQNEAQLDKSGLPSDRFFAERPEGSVSTLKIQRTQQEDSAVYLCASSLDRGNYGYTFGSGTRLTVV.

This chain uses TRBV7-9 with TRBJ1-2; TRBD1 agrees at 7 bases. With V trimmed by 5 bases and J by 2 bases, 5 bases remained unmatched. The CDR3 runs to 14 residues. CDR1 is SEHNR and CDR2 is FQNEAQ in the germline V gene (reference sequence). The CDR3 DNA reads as TGTGCCAGCAGCCCCTCGGGACAGAACTATGGCTACACCTTC. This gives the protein CASSPSGQNYGYTF.

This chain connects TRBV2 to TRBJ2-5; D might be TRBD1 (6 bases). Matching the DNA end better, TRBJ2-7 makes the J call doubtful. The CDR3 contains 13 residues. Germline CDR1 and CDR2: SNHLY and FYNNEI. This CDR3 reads CASHRTGTNEQYF. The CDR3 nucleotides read TGTGCCAGCCACCGGACCGGGACAAACGAGCAGTACTTC.

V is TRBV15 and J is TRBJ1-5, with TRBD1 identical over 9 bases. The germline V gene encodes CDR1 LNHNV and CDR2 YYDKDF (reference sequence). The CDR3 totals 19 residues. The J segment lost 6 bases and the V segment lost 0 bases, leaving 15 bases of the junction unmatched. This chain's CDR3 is CATSRDGTGRQPGGQPQHF. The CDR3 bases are TGTGCCACCAGCAGAGATGGGACAGGGAGGCAACCAGGCGGTCAGCCCCAGCATTTT. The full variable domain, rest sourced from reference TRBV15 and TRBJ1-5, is DAMVIQNPRYQVTQFGKPVTLSCSQTLNHNVMYWYQQKSSQAPKLLFHYYDKDFNNEADTPDNFQSRRPNTSFCFLDIRSPGLGDTAMYLCATSRDGTGRQPGGQPQHFGDGTRLSIL.

CDR3 DNA: TGTGCCAGCAGTGAAACTAGCGGGAGAACAGATACGCAGTATTTT. Amino acid sequence: CASSETSGRTDTQYF. This rearrangement joins TRBV2 to TRBJ2-3, with 11 positions matching TRBD2. Germline trimming cut 2 bases from V and 3 bases from J; bases unmatched to any gene: 1. The CDR3 has 15 residues. Germline V gene data show CDR1 as SNHLY and CDR2 as FYNNEI. The full variable domain, in which reference TRBV2 and TRBJ2-3 provide the parts outside the CDR3, is EPEVTQTPSHQVTQMGQEVILRCVPISNHLYFYWYRQILGQKVEFLVSFYNNEISEKSEIFDDQFSVERPDGSNFTLKIRSTKLEDSAMYFCASSETSGRTDTQYFGPGTRLTVL.

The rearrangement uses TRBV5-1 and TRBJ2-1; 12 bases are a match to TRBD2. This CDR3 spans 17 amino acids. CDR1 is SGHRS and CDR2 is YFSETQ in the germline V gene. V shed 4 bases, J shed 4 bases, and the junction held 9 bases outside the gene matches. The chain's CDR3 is CASSVGLAGAFYNEQFF. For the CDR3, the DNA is TGCGCCAGCAGCGTGGGACTAGCGGGCGCTTTTTACAATGAGCAGTTCTTC.

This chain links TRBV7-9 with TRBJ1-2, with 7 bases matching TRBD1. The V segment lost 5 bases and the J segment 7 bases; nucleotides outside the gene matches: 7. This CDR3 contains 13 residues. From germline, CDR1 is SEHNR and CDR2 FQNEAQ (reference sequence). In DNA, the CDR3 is TGTGCCAGCAGCCCAACAGGGGAAGCTGGCTACACCTTC. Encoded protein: CASSPTGEAGYTF.

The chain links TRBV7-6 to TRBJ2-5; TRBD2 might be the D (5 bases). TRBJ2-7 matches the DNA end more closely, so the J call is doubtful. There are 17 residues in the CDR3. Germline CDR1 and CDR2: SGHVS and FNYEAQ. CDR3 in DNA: TGTGCCAGCAGCTTAGCCTATCGGGGTCGAAGCTCCTACGAGCAGTACTTC. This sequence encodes CASSLAYRGRSSYEQYF.

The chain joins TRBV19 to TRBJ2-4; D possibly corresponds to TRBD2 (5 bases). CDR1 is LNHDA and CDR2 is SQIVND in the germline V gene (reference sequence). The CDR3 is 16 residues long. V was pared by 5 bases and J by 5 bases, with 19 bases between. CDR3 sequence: CASSAPPGPSQNIQYF. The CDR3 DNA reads TGTGCCAGTAGTGCCCCTCCAGGCCCTAGCCAAAACATTCAGTACTTC.

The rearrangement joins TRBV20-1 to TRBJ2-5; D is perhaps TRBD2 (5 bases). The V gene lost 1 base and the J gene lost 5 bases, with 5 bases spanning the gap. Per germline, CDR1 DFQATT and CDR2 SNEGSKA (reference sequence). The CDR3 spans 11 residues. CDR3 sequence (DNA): TGCAGTGCTAGAGTAGCGGAGACCCAGTACTTC. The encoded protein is CSARVAETQYF.

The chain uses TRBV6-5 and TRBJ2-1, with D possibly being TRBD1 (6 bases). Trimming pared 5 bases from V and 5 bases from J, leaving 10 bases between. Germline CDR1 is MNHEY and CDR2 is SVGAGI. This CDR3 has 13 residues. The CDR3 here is CASSPWTDNEQFF. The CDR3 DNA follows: TGTGCCAGCAGTCCCTGGACAGACAATGAGCAGTTCTTC.

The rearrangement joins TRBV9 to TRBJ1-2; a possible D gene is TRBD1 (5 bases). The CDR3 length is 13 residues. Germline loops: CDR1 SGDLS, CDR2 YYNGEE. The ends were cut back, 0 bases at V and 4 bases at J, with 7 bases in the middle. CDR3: CASSVEGIYGYTF. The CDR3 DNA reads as TGTGCCAGCAGCGTAGAGGGGATCTATGGCTACACCTTC.

The CDR3, as DNA: TGCGCCAGCATCGAGGGCCCCTCTTACAATGAGCAGTTCTTC. Residues: CASIEGPSYNEQFF. This rearrangement joins TRBV5-1 to TRBJ2-1, with TRBD2 as a possible D gene (5 bases). The CDR3 loop spans 14 amino acids. Germline V gene lookup returns CDR1 SGHRS and CDR2 YFSETQ. Trimming removed 6 bases from V and 4 bases from J, with 14 bases in between.